Below, one T cell receptor (beta chain) is given with its context. Using immunoSEQ multiplex PCR, the repertoire was profiled, and TCRdb retains in-frame clones only, with some absent. The table records about 130,000 clones, 79% of them present only once. This sample was taken from a study of cytotoxic CD8 clonotypes in ibrutinib-treated CLL. The ends were cut back, 1 base at V and 2 bases at J, with 4 bases in the middle. CDR1 and CDR2 (germline): MNHEY, SMNVEV (reference sequence). This CDR3 region has 13 residues. Source: PBMCs, taken after 12 months of ibrutinib treatment. This chain links TRBV27 with TRBJ2-3; no reliable D call. This clonotype was sampled from a human donor with chronic lymphocytic leukemia. The CDR3 loop reads CASSLWTTDTQYF. CDR3 in DNA: TGTGCCAGCAGTTTATGGACCACAGATACGCAGTATTTT.